The 7 T cell receptor beta chains below come from one sample, sequenced in a study of T-cell reconstitution after alpha-beta-depleted transplantation in children. The TCRbeta library was prepared with unique molecular identifiers. TCRdb analysed the PCR reads with MiXCR anew, one entry per CDR3 protein. The data hold around 94,000 distinct CDR3 sequences, with approximately 8% observed a single time. The specimen was PBMCs, collected before TCRalphabeta/CD19-depleted stem cell transplant. The source of these receptors is a boy under 10 years old with acute lymphoblastic leukemia, due to receive a stem cell transplant.

There are a few counts of this clonotype. The gene calls are TRBV10-2 and TRBJ1-2, with 9 bases fitting TRBD1. J was trimmed by 4 bases and V by 7 bases; bases with no gene match: 16. The germline gives CDR1 WSHSY, CDR2 SAAADI. The CDR3 sequence is 17 residues long. CDR3 in amino acids: CASTNRGTGPSAYGYTF. The CDR3 DNA reads as TGCGCCAGCACTAACCGGGGGACAGGGCCCTCTGCCTATGGCTACACCTTC.

The V and J genes are TRBV9 and TRBJ2-1, with TRBD2 matching over 8 bases. The CDR3 runs to 15 residues. Germline trimming cut 0 bases from V and 7 bases from J; bases unmatched to any gene: 6. The germline V gene has CDR1 SGDLS and CDR2 YYNGEE. The CDR3 DNA follows: TGTGCCAGCAGCGTAGCGGGGGGGCTCGGGAATGAGCAGTTCTTC. Protein sequence: CASSVAGGLGNEQFF.

Many counts were recorded for this clonotype. V and J are TRBV21-1 and TRBJ1-5; the table calls TRBD1, which could not be checked here. TRBV21-1 is assigned pseudogene status. This CDR3 comprises 16 residues. The CDR3 loop is CASSKADRKGNQPQHF. The DNA for the CDR3 is TGTGCCAGCAGCAAAGCCGACAGGAAGGGCAATCAGCCCCAGCATTTT.

The sample holds many counts of this clonotype. The chain links TRBV4-3 to TRBJ2-7, with TRBD2 as a possible D gene (6 bases). Germline CDR1 LGHNA, CDR2 YSLEER. V lost 0 bases, J lost 4 bases, and 13 bases lay in between. The CDR3 has 15 residues. The CDR3 nucleotides read TGCGCCAGCAGCCAAGACCTGACGGACTATTACGAGCAGTACTTC. This gives the protein CASSQDLTDYYEQYF.

This clonotype was detected only a few times. This rearrangement joins TRBV4-3 to TRBJ1-2, with D unresolved. This CDR3 spans 14 amino acids. V lost 0 bases and J lost 4, with 9 bases in between. CDR1 and CDR2 from the germline V gene are LGHNA and YSLEER. CDR3 loop: CASSQDTTSYGYTF. CDR3 DNA sequence: TGCGCCAGCAGCCAAGATACGACGAGCTATGGCTACACCTTC.

The V and J genes are TRBV6-5 and TRBJ2-3; 7 nucleotides match TRBD2. J was trimmed by 1 base and V by 2 bases; bases with no gene match: 6. CDR1 is MNHEY, CDR2 SVGAGI, per germline. The CDR3 has 16 amino acids. CDR3 sequence reads: CASSYQPGGGTDTQYF. CDR3 DNA: TGTGCCAGCAGTTACCAGCCGGGGGGAGGCACAGATACGCAGTATTTT.

This clonotype was recorded many times. The V call is TRBV5-1, the J call TRBJ2-3; 8 bases map to TRBD1. There are 15 residues in the CDR3. Germline V CDR1 and CDR2: SGHRS, YFSETQ. Trimming took 4 bases from V and 2 from J; bases not matched to a gene: 6. CDR3 region: CASSPGQGFTDTQYF. In DNA form, the CDR3 reads TGCGCCAGCAGCCCCGGACAGGGCTTCACAGATACGCAGTATTTT. Full variable domain (missing parts from reference TRBV5-1 and TRBJ2-3): KAGVTQTPRYLIKTRGQQVTLSCSPISGHRSVSWYQQTPGQGLQFLFEYFSETQRNKGNFPGRFSGRQFSNSRSEMNVSTLELGDSALYLCASSPGQGFTDTQYFGPGTRLTVL.